One and the same sample provided the 20 T cell receptor beta chains below, sequenced in a study of cytomegalovirus exposure and HLA in healthy donors. A multiplex PCR was run with 60 Vbeta primers and 13 Jbeta primers. TCRdb keeps only in-frame clones here, not all; method: immunoSEQ multiplex PCR. The data contain 150,000 to 200,000 clones, around four fifths of them singletons. Specimen: PBMCs. The receptor set was obtained from a man younger than 30 in good health and CMV-seronegative.

The chain joins TRBV28 to TRBJ2-3; D possibly corresponds to TRBD1 (6 bases). The CDR3 has 16 residues. Trimming removed 4 bases at V and 3 bases at J, with 17 bases between. Germline-derived CDR1 and CDR2 are MDHEN and SYDVKM. In DNA, the CDR3 is TGTGCCAGCAGTTCCCCACAGGGCCCGGGGACAGATACGCAGTATTTT. It specifies CASSSPQGPGTDTQYF.

As DNA, the CDR3 is TGTGCCAGTAGTATAGCCGGCGCGGAGGGATTTGGCTACACCTTC. It translates to CASSIAGAEGFGYTF. V is TRBV19 and J is TRBJ1-2; D gene ambiguous. The CDR3 spans 15 residues. With 1 base removed from V and 7 bases from J, the gap between germline ends came to 16 bases. Per the germline V gene, CDR1 is LNHDA and CDR2 is SQIVND (reference sequence).

The rearrangement uses TRBV6-1 and TRBJ1-4; 8 nucleotides align to TRBD1. The CDR3 sequence is 15 residues long. In germline, CDR1 is MNHNS, CDR2 SASEGT. With 2 bases clipped from V and 8 bases from J, the junction kept 7 bases outside the gene matches. The CDR3 region is CASSEYGQGGEKLFF. The CDR3 DNA reads TGTGCCAGCAGTGAATATGGACAGGGAGGAGAAAAACTGTTTTTT.

V and J are TRBV11-2 and TRBJ1-5; D is unresolved. V lost 1 base, J lost 6 bases, and 10 bases lay in between. CDR3 length: 14 residues. Germline V gene lookup returns CDR1 SGHAT and CDR2 FQNNGV. CDR3 region: CASSLGLGVQPQHF. CDR3 nucleotides: TGTGCCAGCAGCTTAGGCCTGGGAGTTCAGCCCCAGCATTTT.

V is TRBV19 and J is TRBJ2-7; 8 positions agree with TRBD1. Per the germline V gene, CDR1 is LNHDA and CDR2 is SQIVND (reference sequence). The CDR3 runs 16 residues. V lost 5 bases, J lost 1 base, and 10 bases stayed unmatched. CDR3 nucleotides: TGTGCCAGTAGTCCGACCACCGGGACAGGTTCCTACGAGCAGTACTTC. It yields the protein CASSPTTGTGSYEQYF.

The J gene is TRBJ2-2, the V gene TRBV19; TRBD2 matches 8 bases. This CDR3 region has 16 residues. Germline CDR1 LNHDA, CDR2 SQIVND (reference sequence). V gave up 9 bases and J gave up 2 bases; unmatched junction bases: 11. In nucleotides, the CDR3 is TGTGCCAGCATAAGCGGGGGAGCCTTAAACACCGGGGAGCTGTTTTTT. Amino acid sequence: CASISGGALNTGELFF.

The CDR3: CASSLGLAVTYNEQFF. CDR3 in DNA: TGTGCCAGCAGCTTGGGACTAGCTGTTACCTACAATGAGCAGTTCTTC. The rearrangement links TRBV5-4 to TRBJ2-1; 7 bases are shared with TRBD2. The CDR3 totals 16 residues. J lost 2 bases, V lost 0 bases, and 5 bases had no gene match. Germline V gene lookup returns CDR1 SGHNT and CDR2 YYREEE (reference sequence).

This chain links TRBV28 with TRBJ2-7; 7 bases are a match to TRBD2. With 4 bases clipped from V and 1 base from J, the junction kept 7 bases outside the gene matches. The germline gives CDR1 MDHEN, CDR2 SYDVKM. The CDR3 sequence is 15 residues long. The chain's CDR3 is CASSSPGGGSYEQYF. Here the CDR3 DNA reads TGTGCCAGCAGTTCCCCAGGCGGGGGATCCTACGAGCAGTACTTC.

The chain has TRBV6-5 and TRBJ1-2, with 8 bases fitting TRBD1. The CDR3 covers 16 residues. Germline CDR1 and CDR2: MNHEY and SVGAGI. Unmatched junction bases numbered 11, after V lost 4 bases and J lost 4 bases. The CDR3 sequence: CASSLGQDLLGYGYTF. The CDR3 DNA sequence: TGTGCCAGCAGTTTGGGACAGGACCTACTAGGCTATGGCTACACCTTC.

This chain joins TRBV5-4 and TRBJ1-2, with D possibly being TRBD1 (5 bases). Trimming left V 4 bases short and J 0 bases short, with 13 bases between. The CDR3 runs 15 residues. The germline CDR1 and CDR2 sequences are SGHNT and YYREEE (reference sequence). The CDR3 DNA is TGTGCCAGCAGCCCTAAGGGGCGGCCTAACTATGGCTACACCTTC. Protein product: CASSPKGRPNYGYTF.

The genes are TRBV28 and TRBJ1-1, with D possibly TRBD1 on 5 matching bases. The CDR3 is 19 residues long. Trimming took off 6 bases at V and 7 bases at J, with 33 bases between the two ends. Germline CDR1 is MDHEN and CDR2 is SYDVKM. CDR3 bases: TGTGCCAGCAGCCAACGATGGCAGGGAGCGGGACTCCTCGGGCTTGAAGCTTTCTTT. Protein: CASSQRWQGAGLLGLEAFF.

The chain employs TRBV5-1 and TRBJ2-7; 9 bases map to TRBD2. Germline CDR1 and CDR2: SGHRS and YFSETQ. V was clipped by 1 base and J by 3 bases; unmatched bases: 5. This CDR3 spans 15 amino acids. For the CDR3, the DNA is TGCGCCAGCAGCTTGTATGCTAGCGGGGACTACGAGCAGTACTTC. This encodes CASSLYASGDYEQYF. The entire variable domain, with the rest obtained from reference TRBV5-1 and TRBJ2-7, is as follows: KAGVTQTPRYLIKTRGQQVTLSCSPISGHRSVSWYQQTPGQGLQFLFEYFSETQRNKGNFPGRFSGRQFSNSRSEMNVSTLELGDSALYLCASSLYASGDYEQYFGPGTRLTVT.

V and J are TRBV4-1 and TRBJ2-1; 13 nucleotides align to TRBD2. The V and J ends lost 1 base and 5 bases, in that order; junction bases with no gene match: 5. This CDR3 has 17 residues. Germline CDR1 MGHRA, CDR2 YSYEKL. For the CDR3, the DNA is TGCGCCAGCAGCCAAGTTCGGACTAGCGGGGGAGACAATGAGCAGTTCTTC. It encodes CASSQVRTSGGDNEQFF.

The V call is TRBV11-2, the J call TRBJ1-1; 9 nucleotides line up with TRBD1. Germline CDR1 reads SGHAT; CDR2 reads FQNNGV. The length of the CDR3 is 15 residues. J was trimmed by 1 base and V by 5 bases; bases with no gene match: 5. In DNA form, the CDR3 reads TGTGCCAGCAGCCCAACAGGGGGCTCGAACACTGAAGCTTTCTTT. Translated, it gives CASSPTGGSNTEAFF. Combining the CDR3 with reference TRBV11-2 and TRBJ1-1 gives the whole variable domain EAGVAQSPRYKIIEKRQSVAFWCNPISGHATLYWYQQILGQGPKLLIQFQNNGVVDDSQLPKDRFSAERLKGVDSTLKIQPAKLEDSAVYLCASSPTGGSNTEAFFGQGTRLTVV.

The rearrangement uses TRBV6-5 and TRBJ2-1, with TRBD1 as a possible D gene (5 bases). The CDR3 sequence is 15 residues long. CDR1 is MNHEY, CDR2 SVGAGI, per germline. The germline V and J ends were trimmed by 0 bases and 9 bases, with 15 bases remaining between them. CDR3 in amino acids: CASSYSNAGKGEQFF. CDR3 nucleotides: TGTGCCAGCAGTTACTCGAACGCAGGGAAGGGTGAGCAGTTCTTC.

CDR3 nucleotides: TGCGCCAGCAGCTTGGGATCAACAGGGTCAGGCACTGAAGCTTTCTTT. Its protein is CASSLGSTGSGTEAFF. The V gene is TRBV5-1, the J gene TRBJ1-1, with D possibly matching TRBD1 (6 bases). Germline CDR1 is SGHRS and CDR2 is YFSETQ. The length of the CDR3 is 16 residues. V lost 0 bases to trimming and J lost 4 bases, with 16 bases between them.

This clone was counted between two and nine times. The rearrangement joins TRBV4-1 to TRBJ2-2; the D gene is possibly TRBD2 (5 bases). The length of the CDR3 is 18 residues. Germline lookup yields CDR1 MGHRA and CDR2 YSYEKL. With 0 bases removed from V and 0 bases from J, the gap between germline ends came to 14 bases. The CDR3 DNA reads as TGCGCCAGCAGCCAAGAGGGCCCCGGGGTTGCGAACACCGGGGAGCTGTTTTTT. Its protein is CASSQEGPGVANTGELFF.

The V gene is TRBV9, the J gene TRBJ2-1; TRBD2 aligns across 14 bases. The trim removed 0 bases at V and 2 bases at J, leaving 19 bases unmatched. CDR1 is SGDLS and CDR2 is YYNGEE in the germline V gene. This CDR3 is built from 23 residues. The CDR3 DNA follows: TGTGCCAGCAGCGTAGGTGACAGGGTATTGACTAGCGGGAGGGCCGACGCCTACAATGAGCAGTTCTTC. It encodes CASSVGDRVLTSGRADAYNEQFF.

V usage is TRBV4-1 and J usage is TRBJ1-2, with a weak D call TRBD1 (6 bases). Per germline, CDR1 MGHRA and CDR2 YSYEKL. The CDR3 is 16 residues long. The V gene lost 4 bases and the J gene lost 4 bases, with 19 bases spanning the gap. The CDR3 sequence is CASSRDRDPGVYGYTF. The CDR3 coding sequence is TGCGCCAGCAGCCGGGACCGGGACCCAGGGGTCTATGGCTACACCTTC.

The chain recombines TRBV20-1 with TRBJ1-1; D call uncertain. Germline V gives CDR1 DFQATT, CDR2 SNEGSKA (reference sequence). The CDR3 runs to 10 residues. The V and J ends lost 6 bases and 11 bases respectively, with 13 bases between them. CDR3 sequence reads: CSAFTKLAFF. For the CDR3, the DNA is TGCAGTGCCTTTACAAAATTGGCTTTCTTT.